One and the same sample provided the 24 T cell receptor beta chains below, sequenced in a study of T-cell reconstitution after alpha-beta-depleted transplantation in children. Unique molecular identifiers featured in how the TCRbeta library was prepared. TCRdb processed the PCR reads anew with MiXCR; each CDR3 protein has one entry. The profile shows 610,000 or so distinct CDR3 sequences, around 27% of them singletons. Sequenced here: PBMCs, sampled before TCRalphabeta/CD19-depleted stem cell transplant. The receptors stem from a boy under two years old with Wiskott-Aldrich syndrome, due to receive a stem cell transplant.

This clonotype was detected a few times. The V call is TRBV5-6, the J call TRBJ2-7, with D unclear. Per the germline V gene, CDR1 is SGHDT and CDR2 is YYEEEE. The V end lost 5 bases, the J end lost 1 base, and 7 bases lay between the germline ends. There are 12 residues in the CDR3. CDR3 DNA sequence: TGTGCCAGCAGGGACGTTTCCTACGAGCAGTACTTC. It specifies CASRDVSYEQYF.

This clonotype turned up a few times. The rearrangement joins TRBV4-2 to TRBJ1-1, with D unclear. This CDR3 comprises 15 residues. Trimming cost V 0 bases and J 3 bases, with 11 bases left between them. Germline V lookup: CDR1 LGHNA, CDR2 YNFKEQ. The CDR3 is CASSQDALGYTEAFF. The CDR3 region has the DNA TGTGCCAGCAGCCAAGATGCCCTCGGGTACACTGAAGCTTTCTTT.

This clonotype was counted a few times. The chain has TRBV5-4 and TRBJ2-1; TRBD2 aligns across 7 bases. Germline V gene data show CDR1 as SGHNT and CDR2 as YYREEE (reference sequence). Unmatched junction bases numbered 6, after V lost 2 bases and J lost 4 bases. CDR3 length equals 15 residues. The CDR3 sequence: CASSLAGRAYNEQFF. CDR3 DNA: TGTGCCAGCAGCTTAGCGGGACGAGCTTACAATGAGCAGTTCTTC.

This chain connects TRBV6-2 or TRBV6-3 to TRBJ2-1; tentative D call: TRBD2 (6 bases). V was trimmed by 6 bases and J by 6 bases, leaving 27 bases between them. This CDR3 is built from 18 residues. The germline V gene has CDR1 MNHEY and CDR2 SVGEGT. CDR3 sequence: CASRLPPSTGVVGNEQFF. The CDR3 DNA follows: TGTGCCAGCAGATTACCACCCTCTACGGGAGTTGTAGGCAATGAGCAGTTCTTC.

V usage is TRBV12-3 or TRBV12-4 and J usage is TRBJ1-5; 8 bases are a match to TRBD1. This CDR3 region has 14 residues. V gave up 2 bases and J gave up 4 bases; unmatched junction bases: 1. CDR3 in amino acids: CASSLRTGNQPQHF. The CDR3 DNA follows: TGTGCCAGCAGTTTACGGACAGGGAATCAGCCCCAGCATTTT.

V and J are TRBV20-1 and TRBJ1-4, with D unclear. Trimming left V 2 bases short and J 7 bases short, with 5 bases between. Germline V CDR1 and CDR2: DFQATT, SNEGSKA (reference sequence). The CDR3 sequence is 11 residues long. CDR3 bases: TGCAGTGCTAGATATGGTGAAAAACTGTTTTTT. This gives the protein CSARYGEKLFF.

This clonotype came up a few times. This chain joins TRBV5-1 and TRBJ1-1; TRBD1 might be the D (5 bases). The germline V and J ends were trimmed by 6 bases and 3 bases, with 18 bases remaining between them. CDR3 size: 15 residues. Per germline, CDR1 SGHRS and CDR2 YFSETQ. In nucleotides, the CDR3 is TGCGCCAGCAACCCTGGGGCCGCATATGACACTGAAGCTTTCTTT. Its protein product is CASNPGAAYDTEAFF.

The chain joins TRBV3-1 to TRBJ2-2; 9 bases are a match to TRBD2. The CDR3 is made up of 17 amino acids. Trimming cost V 1 base and J 0 bases; bases outside gene matches: 3. The germline gives CDR1 LGHDT, CDR2 YNNKEL (reference sequence). The CDR3 coding sequence is TGTGCCAGCAGCCAAGTAAGCGGGAGGACGAACACCGGGGAGCTGTTTTTT. This translates into CASSQVSGRTNTGELFF.

This clonotype was seen a few times. The chain recombines TRBV11-2 with TRBJ2-1, with D possibly matching TRBD1 (5 bases). The CDR3 runs 12 residues. V shed 8 bases and J shed 4 bases, with 9 bases lying between them. The germline CDR1 and CDR2 sequences are SGHAT and FQNNGV. The DNA for the CDR3 is TGTGCCAGCCAGGGTCCTTACAATGAGCAGTTCTTC. It specifies CASQGPYNEQFF.

The CDR3 nucleotides read TGTGCCAGCAGTTTAAGGGCGACCAATCAGCCCCAGCATTTT. Translated, it gives CASSLRATNQPQHF. The chain joins TRBV12-3 or TRBV12-4 to TRBJ1-5; D is ambiguous. Trimming stripped 2 bases from V and 3 bases from J, with 8 bases between. The CDR3 has 14 residues.

This clonotype has ten or more counts. The chain joins TRBV5-1 to TRBJ2-3; 11 positions match TRBD2. V trimming: 4 bases; J trimming: 3 bases; junction bases outside the gene matches: 4. The CDR3 spans 15 residues. Germline CDR1 is SGHRS and CDR2 is YFSETQ. The CDR3 DNA sequence: TGCGCCAGCAGCGTCACTAGCGGGAGTACAGATACGCAGTATTTT. It is translated as CASSVTSGSTDTQYF. The whole variable domain, filled in from reference TRBV5-1 and TRBJ2-3, reads KAGVTQTPRYLIKTRGQQVTLSCSPISGHRSVSWYQQTPGQGLQFLFEYFSETQRNKGNFPGRFSGRQFSNSRSEMNVSTLELGDSALYLCASSVTSGSTDTQYFGPGTRLTVL.

The chain employs TRBV27 and TRBJ2-7; D is possibly TRBD2 (5 bases). The CDR3 spans 13 residues. CDR1 is MNHEY, CDR2 SMNVEV, per germline (reference sequence). The V end was cut by 4 bases, the J end by 5 bases, with 12 bases between. CDR3 protein: CASSSPTGDEQYF. For the CDR3, the DNA is TGTGCCAGCAGTTCTCCAACCGGGGACGAGCAGTACTTC.

The genes are TRBV20-1 and TRBJ2-3; D is possibly TRBD2 (5 bases). V was pared by 6 bases and J by 6 bases, with 25 bases between. The CDR3 loop spans 16 amino acids. Germline assignment: CDR1 DFQATT and CDR2 SNEGSKA (reference sequence). Written as DNA, the CDR3 is TGCAGTGCAGACCTCATAACTAGTGGGGTTGGGGATACGCAGTATTTT. Its protein is CSADLITSGVGDTQYF.

The rearrangement uses TRBV4-1 and TRBJ2-1, with D perhaps TRBD2 (5 bases). Germline CDR1 and CDR2: MGHRA and YSYEKL. With 3 bases removed from V and 10 bases from J, the gap between germline ends came to 13 bases. The CDR3 has 13 amino acids. In DNA, the CDR3 is TGCGCCAGCAGCCAGGCAACTAGGTGGGAGCAGTTCTTC. It codes for CASSQATRWEQFF.

This clonotype was counted only a few times. J is TRBJ1-1 and V is TRBV12-3 or TRBV12-4; D perhaps matches TRBD1 (5 bases). Trimming pared 2 bases from V and 4 bases from J, leaving 11 bases between. CDR3 length: 14 residues. In DNA form, the CDR3 reads TGTGCCAGCAGTTTAAGGTCAGGGTCCACTGAAGCTTTCTTT. As protein: CASSLRSGSTEAFF.

In its sample, this clonotype was seen a few times. In DNA, the CDR3 is TGCGCCAGCAGCTTGACAACAATAGATGAGCAGTTCTTC. It yields the protein CASSLTTIDEQFF. V and J are TRBV5-1 and TRBJ2-1; D uncertain. This CDR3 is 13 amino acids long. Between the trimmed V and J ends, which lost 1 base and 8 bases, there was a span of 10 bases. Germline V gives CDR1 SGHRS, CDR2 YFSETQ.

This clonotype was observed a handful of times. V gene TRBV4-1 combines with J gene TRBJ2-1; D remains ambiguous. With 1 base removed from V and 9 bases from J, the gap between germline ends came to 10 bases. The CDR3 totals 13 residues. Germline V gene lookup returns CDR1 MGHRA and CDR2 YSYEKL. CDR3 sequence reads: CASSQVALGEQFF. CDR3 coding DNA: TGCGCCAGCAGCCAAGTCGCGTTGGGTGAGCAGTTCTTC.

The chain recombines TRBV11-1 with TRBJ2-6; TRBD1 agrees at 9 bases. The ends lost 3 bases at V and 0 bases at J; junction bases unmatched: 6. The CDR3 covers 18 residues. The germline gives CDR1 SGHAT, CDR2 FQDESV (reference sequence). The CDR3 here is CASSFTGTGNSGANVLTF. The DNA of the CDR3 is TGTGCCAGCAGCTTCACCGGGACAGGGAACTCTGGGGCCAACGTCCTGACTTTC.

The V gene is TRBV7-7, the J gene TRBJ2-1; no definite D call. Germline V gives CDR1 SSHAT, CDR2 FNYEAQ (reference sequence). With 1 base removed from V and 0 bases from J, the gap between germline ends came to 10 bases. The CDR3 spans 16 residues. The CDR3 nucleotides read TGTGCCAGCAGCTTAGTCGCACGGAGCTCCTACAATGAGCAGTTCTTC. As protein: CASSLVARSSYNEQFF.

The J gene is TRBJ2-5, the V gene TRBV11-2; TRBD2 aligns across 14 bases. The CDR3 is 18 amino acids. V lost 1 base to trimming and J lost 5 bases; unmatched junction nucleotides: 9. CDR1 SGHAT and CDR2 FQNNGV come from the germline V gene. The CDR3 spells CASSLGGLAGVFRETQYF. Here the CDR3 DNA reads TGTGCCAGCAGCTTAGGGGGACTAGCGGGAGTTTTCCGGGAGACCCAGTACTTC. The entire variable domain, with the rest obtained from reference TRBV11-2 and TRBJ2-5, is as follows: EAGVAQSPRYKIIEKRQSVAFWCNPISGHATLYWYQQILGQGPKLLIQFQNNGVVDDSQLPKDRFSAERLKGVDSTLKIQPAKLEDSAVYLCASSLGGLAGVFRETQYFGPGTRLLVL.

J is TRBJ1-2 and V is TRBV20-1; D remains unclear. The CDR3 length is 11 residues. V lost 1 base and J lost 7, with 7 bases in between. CDR1 is DFQATT and CDR2 is SNEGSKA in the germline V gene (reference sequence). CDR3 protein: CSARGGSGYTF. CDR3 nucleotides: TGCAGTGCTAGAGGAGGGAGTGGCTACACCTTC.

This clonotype was seen only a few times. The rearrangement joins TRBV2 to TRBJ2-5, with 9 nucleotides matching TRBD2. The CDR3 length is 16 residues. The ends lost 4 bases at V and 3 bases at J; junction bases unmatched: 9. The germline CDR1 and CDR2 sequences are SNHLY and FYNNEI. The CDR3 DNA sequence: TGTGCCAGCAGTGGTCGAGTGGGGACTAGCAAAGAGACCCAGTACTTC. Protein: CASSGRVGTSKETQYF.

V usage is TRBV29-1 and J usage is TRBJ1-2; the D is unclear. V lost 6 bases, J lost 3 bases, and 5 bases lay in between. This CDR3 contains 10 residues. From germline, CDR1 is SQVTM and CDR2 ANQGSEA. The chain's CDR3 is CSVTDYGYTF. The CDR3 DNA reads TGCAGCGTCACAGACTATGGCTACACCTTC.

The table lists this clonotype with a few counts. The rearrangement joins TRBV20-1 to TRBJ2-2; the D gene is possibly TRBD1 (6 bases). This CDR3 has 16 amino acids. Germline V lookup: CDR1 DFQATT, CDR2 SNEGSKA (reference sequence). V lost 2 bases and J lost 0, with 13 bases in between. The CDR3 region has the DNA TGCAGTGCTAGACGTCCGGGACACTCGAACACCGGGGAGCTGTTTTTT. Protein sequence: CSARRPGHSNTGELFF.